This is a list of T cell receptor beta chains from one sample in a study of OX40 agonist ivuxolimab in advanced cancers. The repertoire was sequenced with immunoSEQ multiplex PCR; TCRdb's copy has only in-frame clones and lacks some. The sample carries tens of thousands of clones, about 82% recorded once. The sequencing used CD4+ or CD8+ T cells sorted from blood, collected in a trial of the OX40 agonist ivuxolimab. The receptors here all came from an adult with an advanced solid tumor such as melanoma, head and neck, liver or kidney cancer. CDR3s include the opening cysteine and the closing phenylalanine or tryptophan. D genes are given only for firm matches. For some rows the clone size is stated as once, few or many, or as a class when expanded; others skip it.

len	v_gene	j_gene	abundance	d_gene	CDR3aa	CDR3nt
15	TRBV28	TRBJ2-5	once	TRBD2	CASSASGGTQETQYF	TGTGCCAGCAGCGCTAGCGGGGGGACCCAAGAGACCCAGTACTTC
17	TRBV5-4	TRBJ2-2	.	TRBD1	CASSLGQAQGADGELFF	TGTGCCAGCAGCTTGGGGCAGGCACAGGGGGCCGACGGGGAGCTGTTTTTT
13	TRBV11-3	TRBJ2-7	.	.	CASSLVSSYEQYF	TGTGCCAGCAGCTTAGTGTCATCCTACGAGCAGTACTTC
11	TRBV20-1	TRBJ2-1	.	.	CSATRGPEQFF	TGCAGTGCTACGAGGGGTCCGGAGCAGTTCTTC
17	TRBV5-1	TRBJ2-5	.	TRBD2	CASSLAGTSGGPRPKYF	TGCGCCAGCAGCTTGGCAGGGACTAGCGGGGGACCCCGACCGAAGTACTTC
14	TRBV19	TRBJ1-1	.	.	CASTDGRMNTEAFF	TGTGCCAGTACCGACGGGAGAATGAACACTGAAGCTTTCTTT
13	TRBV7-2	TRBJ1-5	.	.	CASSLAVVGTQHF	TGTGCCAGCAGCTTAGCCGTAGTTGGTACCCAGCATTTT
13	TRBV18	TRBJ2-1	.	.	CASSPPISWGQFF	TGTGCCAGCTCACCACCTATTTCTTGGGGGCAGTTCTTC
16	TRBV7-2	TRBJ1-2	.	TRBD1	CASRPRGQGDIYGYTF	TGTGCCAGCAGACCGCGAGGGCAGGGGGATATCTATGGCTACACCTTC
17	TRBV29-1	TRBJ1-1	.	.	CSVEGGGGTSPVYGAFF	TGCAGCGTTGAAGGGGGAGGGGGGACAAGTCCTGTTTACGGCGCTTTCTTT
13	TRBV30	TRBJ1-5	.	TRBD1	CAWKGQGGQPQHF	TGTGCCTGGAAGGGACAGGGGGGCCAGCCCCAGCATTTT
16	TRBV4-1	TRBJ2-1	.	TRBD2	CASSHRGLAGANEQFF	TGCGCCAGCAGCCACAGGGGGCTAGCGGGGGCCAATGAGCAGTTCTTC
14	TRBV2	TRBJ1-3	.	.	CASRGPGAGNTIYF	TGTGCCAGCAGAGGACCAGGGGCAGGAAACACCATATATTTT
11	TRBV6-5	TRBJ1-2	.	.	CASSLRGGYTF	TGTGCCAGCAGTTTGAGGGGCGGCTACACCTTC
15	TRBV5-1	TRBJ1-3	.	TRBD1	CASSPTGFSGNTIYF	TGCGCCAGCAGCCCGACAGGGTTCTCTGGAAACACCATATATTTT
13	TRBV5-1	TRBJ2-1	few	TRBD1	CASSRDRAWEQFF	TGCGCCAGCAGCCGAGACAGGGCGTGGGAGCAGTTCTTC
13	TRBV18	TRBJ2-1	.	.	CASSPPLFTEQFF	TGTGCCAGCTCACCTCCACTGTTTACTGAGCAGTTCTTC
16	TRBV28	TRBJ2-3	.	.	CASSYTVTPSTDTQYF	TGTGCCAGCAGTTATACCGTCACCCCTAGCACAGATACGCAGTATTTT
16	TRBV5-4	TRBJ2-7	.	TRBD1	CASSLGGSRGINEQYF	TGTGCCAGCAGCCTGGGTGGGTCCAGGGGGATTAACGAGCAGTACTTC
14	TRBV19	TRBJ1-6	.	TRBD1	CASSSTGVRSPLHF	TGTGCCAGTAGTTCCACAGGGGTACGGTCACCCCTCCACTTT
16	TRBV2	TRBJ2-5	.	TRBD2	CASRLGTSGRAETQYF	TGTGCCAGCAGACTCGGGACTAGCGGGAGGGCGGAGACCCAGTACTTC
15	TRBV9	TRBJ2-1	.	.	CASSASGPAYNEQFF	TGTGCCAGCAGCGCAAGCGGGCCGGCCTACAATGAGCAGTTCTTC